A selection of T cell receptor beta chains follows, all from one sample in a study of T-cell memory formation after mild COVID-19. TCRdb reprocessed the 5' RACE reads with MiXCR, giving one entry per CDR3 protein. The sample lists roughly 510,000 distinct CDR3 sequences, 15% to 20% occurring once. Material for sequencing was PBMCs or a T cell subset sorted from them (not recorded which). All receptors derive from an adult woman who had mild COVID-19 (a few samples of this study predate the infection). Cell type and time point are not known. Both conserved end residues are part of each CDR3. A D gene is named only where the DNA matches it firmly. Only some rows state a clone size, as once, few, many or a class for expanded clones.

CASSSPGLGTEAFF,TGTGCCAGCAGCTCACCCGGCTTGGGCACTGAAGCTTTCTTT,14,TRBJ1-1,.,TRBV5-6,.
CATRGPSRETQYF,TGTGCCACCAGAGGACCTTCACGAGAGACCCAGTACTTC,13,TRBJ2-5,.,TRBV24-1,.
CASSEDRPTEAFF,TGTGCCAGCAGTGAAGACCGACCAACTGAAGCTTTCTTT,13,TRBJ1-1,few,TRBV2,.
CASSPEPGQGYEQYF,TGCGCCAGCAGCCCCGAACCGGGACAGGGCTACGAGCAGTACTTC,15,TRBJ2-7,few,TRBV4-1,TRBD1
CASSSGGPDTQYF,TGTGCCAGCAGTTCAGGGGGTCCAGATACGCAGTATTTT,13,TRBJ2-3,once,TRBV12-3/TRBV12-4,TRBD1
CASRSGQGEAFF,TGTGCCAGCAGATCCGGACAGGGCGAAGCTTTCTTT,12,TRBJ1-1,few,TRBV6-5,TRBD1
CASSLGDYTEAFF,TGTGCCAGCAGCTTAGGGGATTACACTGAAGCTTTCTTT,13,TRBJ1-1,few,TRBV7-2,.
CASSSSGFGNTEAFF,TGTGCCAGCAGTTCCTCAGGGTTTGGGAACACTGAAGCTTTCTTT,15,TRBJ1-1,few,TRBV6-2/TRBV6-3,.
CASSHGSGVQETQYF,TGTGCCAGCAGCCATGGGTCGGGGGTACAAGAGACCCAGTACTTC,15,TRBJ2-5,.,TRBV13,.
CASSLGQDPSYNEQFF,TGTGCCAGCAGCTTAGGGCAGGACCCCTCCTACAATGAGCAGTTCTTC,16,TRBJ2-1,.,TRBV7-7,.
CASSLPPLGTGEEEQFF,TGTGCCAGCAGCTTACCTCCTTTGGGGACAGGGGAGGAGGAGCAGTTCTTC,17,TRBJ2-1,.,TRBV7-9,TRBD1
CATSDSATDRVGYEQYF,TGTGCCACCAGTGATTCGGCGACAGACAGGGTGGGCTACGAGCAGTACTTC,17,TRBJ2-7,.,TRBV24-1,TRBD1
CASSQRRLADQETQYF,TGTGCCAGCAGCCAAAGAAGACTAGCGGATCAAGAGACCCAGTACTTC,16,TRBJ2-5,.,TRBV14,TRBD2
CASSQRGVNYEQYF,TGCGCCAGCAGCCAACGGGGGGTTAACTACGAGCAGTACTTC,14,TRBJ2-7,.,TRBV4-1,TRBD2
CASSQDPPDTQYF,TGTGCCAGCAGCCAAGATCCGCCAGATACGCAGTATTTT,13,TRBJ2-3,few,TRBV4-2,.
CASSLLSTRDHQHNEQFF,TGTGCCAGCAGCCTCCTTAGCACCCGGGACCACCAGCACAATGAGCAGTTCTTC,18,TRBJ2-1,.,TRBV3-1,.
CASGGAAFMNTEAFF,TGTGCCAGCGGGGGGGCGGCATTCATGAACACTGAAGCTTTCTTT,15,TRBJ1-1,few,TRBV11-2,.
CASSLGSGVWEQFF,TGTGCCAGCAGCTTAGGATCAGGGGTTTGGGAGCAGTTCTTC,14,TRBJ2-1,.,TRBV7-8,.
CASSLYRGSQETQYF,TGCGCCAGCAGCTTGTACCGGGGGTCCCAAGAGACCCAGTACTTC,15,TRBJ2-5,few,TRBV5-1,.
CSAGTGREKLFF,TGCAGCGCTGGGACAGGGAGGGAAAAACTGTTTTTT,12,TRBJ1-4,few,TRBV29-1,TRBD1
CSARDRYGQIYNEQFF,TGCAGTGCTAGAGATCGATATGGACAGATATACAATGAGCAGTTCTTC,16,TRBJ2-1,few,TRBV20-1,.
CASSLLDGDGELFF,TGTGCCAGCAGTTTATTGGATGGAGATGGTGAGCTGTTTTTT,14,TRBJ2-2,.,TRBV27,.
CASSIQAGNQPQHF,TGTGCCAGCAGTATACAGGCGGGCAATCAGCCCCAGCATTTT,14,TRBJ1-5,.,TRBV28,.
CASSPGVAFNNEQFF,TGTGCCAGCAGCCCCGGCGTAGCGTTCAACAATGAGCAGTTCTTC,15,TRBJ2-1,few,TRBV7-2,.
CASSRQGHTEAFF,TGCGCCAGCAGTAGACAGGGACACACTGAAGCTTTCTTT,13,TRBJ1-1,few,TRBV4-1,TRBD1